Below, 19 T cell receptor beta chains from the same sample are listed, as sequenced in a study of PD-1 blockade in classical Hodgkin lymphoma. TCRdb's copy holds only in-frame clones and misses some; the assay was immunoSEQ multiplex PCR. The sample lists 20,000 or so clones, around 82% occurring once. Indicated time point: cycle 4 day 1 (C4D1), after more than five weeks of nivolumab. Every patient experienced relapse after autologous stem cell transplantation, and brentuximab vedotin exposure varied. The material was peripheral blood mononuclear cells (PBMCs), obtained before the fourth cycle of nivolumab. Source of these receptors: a human donor with classical Hodgkin lymphoma.

V gene TRBV6-5 combines with J gene TRBJ2-7, with no clear D. Trimming pared 6 bases from V and 0 bases from J, leaving 15 bases between. Germline CDR1 reads MNHEY; CDR2 reads SVGAGI. CDR3 length: 15 residues. The CDR3 region is CASSPYPTDSYEQYF. The CDR3 region has the DNA TGTGCCAGCAGCCCCTACCCCACGGACTCCTACGAGCAGTACTTC.

The chain employs TRBV7-8 and TRBJ1-3; D perhaps matches TRBD1 (5 bases). V lost 2 bases and J lost 4, with 15 bases in between. CDR1 is SGHVS and CDR2 is FQNEAQ in the germline V gene. The CDR3 extends over 16 amino acids. Here the CDR3 reads CASSLRDSVKGNTIYF. CDR3 nucleotides: TGTGCCAGCAGCTTACGGGACTCGGTTAAAGGAAACACCATATATTTT.

V gene TRBV10-2 combines with J gene TRBJ1-5; D remains ambiguous. Between the trimmed V and J ends, which lost 3 bases and 4 bases, there was a span of 22 bases. The CDR3 length is 18 residues. CDR1 and CDR2 from the germline V gene are WSHSY and SAAADI. The chain's CDR3 is CASSEPPGSGRTNQPQHF. The CDR3 bases are TGCGCCAGCAGTGAACCCCCGGGATCTGGCAGAACTAATCAGCCCCAGCATTTT.

This clone was recorded only once. The rearrangement links TRBV6-6 to TRBJ1-5, with D possibly matching TRBD1 (6 bases). This CDR3 contains 13 residues. Trimming removed 8 bases at V and 4 bases at J, with 12 bases between. Germline V CDR1 and CDR2: MNHNY, SVGAGI (reference sequence). The CDR3 DNA follows: TGTGCCAGCCGGGACATCTTAAATCAGCCCCAGCATTTT. Its protein is CASRDILNQPQHF.

The chain combines TRBV18 with TRBJ2-1; 9 bases align to TRBD1. Germline loops: CDR1 KGHSH, CDR2 LQKENI. J was trimmed by 4 bases and V by 3 bases; bases with no gene match: 4. CDR3 length: 15 residues. CDR3 residues: CASSPPGTGYNEQFF. In nucleotides, the CDR3 is TGTGCCAGCTCACCCCCCGGGACAGGGTACAATGAGCAGTTCTTC.

The chain uses TRBV5-4 and TRBJ2-6, with 9 bases matching TRBD1. CDR1 SGHNT and CDR2 YYREEE come from the germline V gene (reference sequence). V dropped 4 bases and J dropped 4; count of bases not matched to a gene: 6. The CDR3 consists of 16 residues. Here the CDR3 DNA reads TGTGCCAGCAGCCATACACAGGGGGCCGGGGCCAACGTCCTGACTTTC. Translating gives CASSHTQGAGANVLTF.

The V gene is TRBV6-5, the J gene TRBJ2-7; the D call may be TRBD1 or TRBD2 (5 bases each). Germline V lookup: CDR1 MNHEY, CDR2 SVGAGI. Deletions cut 6 bases from V and 0 bases from J, with 12 bases between. CDR3 size: 14 residues. The CDR3 nucleotides read TGTGCCAGCAGGAACCGGGACCACTCCTACGAGCAGTACTTC. Amino acids: CASRNRDHSYEQYF.

This clone is categorized as medium-sized. The V gene is TRBV5-6, the J gene TRBJ2-2, with D hard to call. Looked up from germline, CDR1 is SGHDT and CDR2 is YYEEEE. CDR3 length equals 14 residues. Deletions cut 0 bases from V and 4 bases from J, with 7 bases between. CDR3 nucleotide sequence: TGTGCCAGCAGCTTGGCTCATTTCACCGGGGAGCTGTTTTTT. Translated, it gives CASSLAHFTGELFF.

The rearrangement uses TRBV28 and TRBJ1-5, with D hard to call. Trimming removed 7 bases at V and 7 bases at J, with 17 bases between. This CDR3 is 14 amino acids long. Germline values: CDR1 MDHEN, CDR2 SYDVKM. The CDR3 spells CASTRRSVWQPQHF. CDR3 DNA: TGTGCCAGCACCCGCCGGTCCGTTTGGCAGCCCCAGCATTTT. Using reference TRBV28 and TRBJ1-5 for the parts outside the CDR3, the full variable domain is DVKVTQSSRYLVKRTGEKVFLECVQDMDHENMFWYRQDPGLGLRLIYFSYDVKMKEKGDIPEGYSVSREKKERFSLILESASTNQTSMYLCASTRRSVWQPQHFGDGTRLSIL.

This clone occurred once. The CDR3 DNA reads TGTGCCAGCAGTCTAGCGGGGAGCTCCTACGAGCAGTACGTC. Translated, it gives CASSLAGSSYEQYV. The J gene is TRBJ2-7, the V gene TRBV2, with TRBD2 identical over 9 bases. The germline CDR1 and CDR2 sequences are SNHLY and FYNNEI. The V and J ends lost 5 bases and 0 bases, in that order; junction bases with no gene match: 2. The CDR3 totals 14 residues.

This clone showed up just a few times. The chain uses TRBV5-3 and TRBJ1-5; the D is unclear. TRBV5-3 is reported as an ORF; its role is uncertain. V was shortened by 2 bases and J by 5 bases, with 14 bases between the two germline ends. The CDR3 consists of 15 residues. The CDR3 DNA sequence: TGTGCCAGAAGCTTCTGTCGGCAGGTCCATCAGCCCCAGCATTTT. Protein product: CARSFCRQVHQPQHF.

This clone is large (0.1 to 1%) in the sample. The rearrangement uses TRBV2 and TRBJ1-6, with D perhaps matching TRBD1 (6 bases). Germline V CDR1 and CDR2: SNHLY, FYNNEI. Trimming left V 0 bases short and J 0 bases short, with 15 bases between. The CDR3 totals 19 residues. CDR3 nucleotides: TGTGCCAGCAGTGAAGCGCCCTGGACAGAGAGCTCCTATAATTCACCCCTCCACTTT. Protein: CASSEAPWTESSYNSPLHF.

Written as DNA, the CDR3 is TGTGCCAGTAGTCTCTCACGGACTAGCGGGAGACCCTACGAGCAGTACTTC. Amino acid sequence: CASSLSRTSGRPYEQYF. The rearrangement joins TRBV19 to TRBJ2-7, with 13 bases matching TRBD2. The CDR3 spans 17 residues. Germline V lookup: CDR1 LNHDA, CDR2 SQIVND (reference sequence). The junction had 9 bases not matched to a gene; V was cut back by 5 bases and J by 2 bases.

The chain has TRBV19 and TRBJ2-3; weak D call: TRBD2 (5 bases). The germline V gene encodes CDR1 LNHDA and CDR2 SQIVND (reference sequence). The CDR3 consists of 16 residues. The ends were cut back, 5 bases at V and 6 bases at J, with 21 bases in the middle. The CDR3 region has the DNA TGTGCCAGTAGTGGTTCGGACTTCCAAGGAATGGATACGCAGTATTTT. The encoded protein is CASSGSDFQGMDTQYF. Variable domain in full (rest from reference TRBV19 and TRBJ2-3): DGGITQSPKYLFRKEGQNVTLSCEQNLNHDAMYWYRQDPGQGLRLIYYSQIVNDFQKGDIAEGYSVSREKKESFPLTVTSAQKNPTAFYLCASSGSDFQGMDTQYFGPGTRLTVL.

This rearrangement joins TRBV14 to TRBJ2-3; D is uncertain. The CDR3 covers 16 residues. The germline gives CDR1 SGHDN, CDR2 FVKESK. Trimming removed 0 bases at V and 1 base at J, with 11 bases between. The CDR3 DNA reads as TGTGCCAGCAGCCAAGATAGGGCATTCCGCACAGATACGCAGTATTTT. It specifies CASSQDRAFRTDTQYF.

The V gene is TRBV30, the J gene TRBJ2-1; D remains unclear. Trimming removed 0 bases at V and 8 bases at J, with 14 bases between. This CDR3 comprises 14 residues. Germline CDR1 reads GTSNPN; CDR2 reads SVGIG (reference sequence). DNA of the CDR3: TGTGCCTGGAGTGTTGCTAATCTTTGGGATGAGCAGTTCTTC. Its protein product is CAWSVANLWDEQFF.

Comments on this clone: One junction end does not reproduce the germline sequence, and a read error may be involved. The chain links TRBV6-1 to TRBJ2-7, with TRBD2 identical over 11 bases. This CDR3 contains 14 residues. The germline CDR1 and CDR2 sequences are MNHNS and SASEGT. The CDR3 bases are TGTGCCAGCTCTAGCGGGAGGATCTCCCACGAGCAGTACTTC. This sequence encodes CASSSGRISHEQYF.

The chain couples TRBV7-6 to TRBJ1-5; no clear D gene. CDR3 length equals 18 residues. CDR1 and CDR2 from the germline V gene are SGHVS and FNYEAQ. V lost 3 bases, J lost 5 bases, and 23 bases lay in between. This CDR3 is CASSFPPSSGECYQPQHF. The DNA for the CDR3 is TGTGCCAGCAGCTTCCCCCCTTCGAGCGGGGAATGCTATCAGCCCCAGCATTTT.

This chain connects TRBV2 to TRBJ1-2; perhaps TRBD1 as D (6 bases). CDR3 length: 16 residues. With 8 bases removed from V and 0 bases from J, the gap between germline ends came to 19 bases. Germline V gene data show CDR1 as SNHLY and CDR2 as FYNNEI. The DNA for the CDR3 is TGTGCCAGCTATAACAGGGAACGATCAACTAACTATGGCTACACCTTC. It encodes CASYNRERSTNYGYTF.